The 31 T cell receptor beta chains below all came from one sample that was sequenced in a study of T cell changes during pregnancy in multiple sclerosis. Sequencing was performed with immunoSEQ multiplex PCR; in TCRdb, only in-frame clones are kept and a portion is missing. This table holds around 71,000 clones, roughly 92% found once. Sample: peripheral blood, taken in the third trimester of pregnancy. The source is a female donor with multiple sclerosis, enrolled in a pregnancy study.

The rearrangement uses TRBV27 and TRBJ2-7, with D possibly being TRBD1 (6 bases). Trimming left V 6 bases short and J 0 bases short, with 9 bases between. Germline loops: CDR1 MNHEY, CDR2 SMNVEV (reference sequence). CDR3 length: 13 amino acids. The CDR3 DNA follows: TGTGCCAGCAGCCGGGACAACTCCTACGAGCAGTACTTC. This gives the protein CASSRDNSYEQYF.

The genes are TRBV7-6 and TRBJ2-1; 11 nucleotides line up with TRBD2. The CDR3 extends over 17 amino acids. The trim removed 1 base at V and 1 base at J, leaving 3 bases unmatched. CDR1 is SGHVS and CDR2 is FNYEAQ in the germline V gene. CDR3 loop: CASSLEVAGGSYNEQFF. In nucleotides, the CDR3 is TGTGCCAGCAGCTTAGAAGTAGCGGGAGGGTCCTACAATGAGCAGTTCTTC.

J is TRBJ2-3 and V is TRBV7-9; unclear D gene. The V end lost 5 bases, the J end lost 0 bases, and 3 bases lay between the germline ends. Germline assignment: CDR1 SEHNR and CDR2 FQNEAQ (reference sequence). The CDR3 covers 12 residues. This CDR3 is CASSPSTDTQYF. The CDR3 DNA reads as TGTGCCAGCAGCCCGAGCACAGATACGCAGTATTTT. Full variable domain (rest looked up from reference TRBV7-9 and TRBJ2-3): DTGVSQNPRHKITKRGQNVTFRCDPISEHNRLYWYRQTLGQGPEFLTYFQNEAQLEKSRLLSDRFSAERPKGSFSTLEIQRTEQGDSAMYLCASSPSTDTQYFGPGTRLTVL.

The J gene is TRBJ2-3, the V gene TRBV7-2, with 11 positions matching TRBD1. The CDR3 extends over 17 amino acids. The V gene's germline CDR1 is SGHTA and CDR2 FQGNSA. The V gene end was trimmed by 4 bases and the J gene end by 3 bases; junction bases not matched to a gene: 9. CDR3 bases: TGTGCCAGCAGCTCCCCGTCAGGGACAGGGGGGACAGATACGCAGTATTTT. Translation: CASSSPSGTGGTDTQYF.

The genes are TRBV29-1 and TRBJ2-1; 15 positions agree with TRBD2. The V and J ends lost 7 bases and 8 bases, in that order; junction bases with no gene match: 15. Germline V gene lookup returns CDR1 SQVTM and CDR2 ANQGSEA. The CDR3 contains 17 residues. CDR3 nucleotides: TGCAGCGCCCTAGGACTAGCGGGAGGGCCGGTCCGTTATGAGCAGTTCTTC. It translates to CSALGLAGGPVRYEQFF.

The chain is built from TRBV18 and TRBJ2-1; D possibly corresponds to TRBD2 (5 bases). Germline V lookup: CDR1 KGHSH, CDR2 LQKENI. The CDR3 length is 15 residues. V dropped 5 bases and J dropped 0 bases, with 11 bases sitting between them. CDR3 amino acids: CASSSLESSYNEQFF. The CDR3 bases are TGTGCCAGCTCATCACTAGAATCCTCCTACAATGAGCAGTTCTTC.

This chain uses TRBV18 with TRBJ2-5; maybe TRBD1 (6 bases). CDR1 and CDR2 from the germline V gene are KGHSH and LQKENI. Trimming pared 1 base from V and 5 bases from J, leaving 14 bases between. The CDR3 loop spans 15 amino acids. The CDR3 sequence: CASSPQEGGPETQYF. The CDR3 region has the DNA TGTGCCAGCTCACCACAGGAAGGGGGTCCGGAGACCCAGTACTTC.

This chain joins TRBV9 and TRBJ1-3; 8 nucleotides align to TRBD1. The V gene end was trimmed by 4 bases and the J gene end by 4 bases; junction bases not matched to a gene: 7. The V gene's germline CDR1 is SGDLS and CDR2 YYNGEE. This CDR3 spans 15 amino acids. The CDR3 loop is CASSPRDRGGNTIYF. CDR3 nucleotide sequence: TGTGCCAGCAGCCCTCGTGACAGGGGCGGAAACACCATATATTTT.

This clone occurred once. This chain uses TRBV30 with TRBJ2-1; 9 bases line up with TRBD2. There are 13 residues in the CDR3. J was trimmed by 8 bases and V by 4 bases; bases with no gene match: 6. Germline V gives CDR1 GTSNPN, CDR2 SVGIG (reference sequence). The CDR3 sequence is CAWNPAGGYEQFF. The CDR3 DNA reads as TGTGCCTGGAATCCAGCGGGAGGCTATGAGCAGTTCTTC.

The chain has TRBV5-4 and TRBJ2-2; D is unresolved. The CDR3 extends over 12 amino acids. CDR1 and CDR2 (germline): SGHNT, YYREEE (reference sequence). Trimming pared 0 bases from V and 6 bases from J, leaving 3 bases between. CDR3 DNA: TGTGCCAGCAGCTTGGCCTCCGGGGAGCTGTTTTTT. Translation gives CASSLASGELFF.

The chain has TRBV7-9 and TRBJ2-7, with TRBD2 identical over 11 bases. Trimming at V came to 5 bases and at J to 6 bases, leaving 6 bases not matched to a gene. The CDR3 sequence is 14 residues long. The germline V gene encodes CDR1 SEHNR and CDR2 FQNEAQ (reference sequence). The CDR3 is CASSRLAGFFEQYF. Written as DNA, the CDR3 is TGTGCCAGCAGCCGACTAGCGGGATTTTTCGAGCAGTACTTC. The full variable domain, with the rest looked up from reference TRBV7-9 and TRBJ2-7, is DTGVSQNPRHKITKRGQNVTFRCDPISEHNRLYWYRQTLGQGPEFLTYFQNEAQLEKSRLLSDRFSAERPKGSFSTLEIQRTEQGDSAMYLCASSRLAGFFEQYFGPGTRLTVT.

The V and J genes are TRBV29-1 and TRBJ2-1; TRBD2 is a possible D gene (5 bases). The V and J ends lost 4 bases and 7 bases respectively, with 14 bases between them. Germline-derived CDR1 and CDR2 are SQVTM and ANQGSEA. The CDR3 contains 13 residues. Written as DNA, the CDR3 is TGCAGCGTTGTGCCAGCGGCTGGTAATGAGCAGTTCTTC. Its translation: CSVVPAAGNEQFF.

V usage is TRBV2 and J usage is TRBJ1-1, with no clear D. With 4 bases removed from V and 3 bases from J, the gap between germline ends came to 12 bases. Germline V gene sequence: CDR1 SNHLY, CDR2 FYNNEI. This CDR3 has 14 residues. CDR3 protein: CASSVESRYTEAFF. CDR3 nucleotides: TGTGCCAGCAGTGTGGAGAGTCGGTACACTGAAGCTTTCTTT.

The V gene is TRBV27, the J gene TRBJ2-7, with a possible D match to TRBD1 (5 bases). Germline-derived CDR1 and CDR2 are MNHEY and SMNVEV (reference sequence). The V end was cut by 6 bases, the J end by 0 bases, with 18 bases between. This CDR3 is built from 16 residues. The CDR3 region is CASRESRDHLSYEQYF. CDR3 coding DNA: TGTGCCAGCAGGGAATCCAGGGATCACCTCTCCTACGAGCAGTACTTC.

V and J are TRBV5-1 and TRBJ2-1; D may be TRBD2 (6 bases). V lost 0 bases to trimming and J lost 2 bases, with 12 bases between them. There are 16 residues in the CDR3. CDR1 SGHRS and CDR2 YFSETQ come from the germline V gene. DNA of the CDR3: TGCGCCAGCAGCTTGGATGGTGGCGGGGCCTACAATGAGCAGTTCTTC. This sequence encodes CASSLDGGGAYNEQFF. Filled out from reference TRBV5-1 and TRBJ2-1, the complete variable domain reads KAGVTQTPRYLIKTRGQQVTLSCSPISGHRSVSWYQQTPGQGLQFLFEYFSETQRNKGNFPGRFSGRQFSNSRSEMNVSTLELGDSALYLCASSLDGGGAYNEQFFGPGTRLTVL.

This clone was recorded a few times. The chain employs TRBV28 and TRBJ1-2; 7 bases match TRBD1. The trim removed 6 bases at V and 8 bases at J, leaving 9 bases unmatched. In germline, CDR1 is MDHEN, CDR2 SYDVKM. The CDR3 is 13 amino acids. CDR3 sequence reads: CASSRGQSRGYTF. CDR3 coding DNA: TGTGCCAGCAGCCGGGGACAGTCGAGAGGCTACACCTTC.

The chain employs TRBV5-1 and TRBJ2-2; 7 bases are shared with TRBD2. From germline, CDR1 is SGHRS and CDR2 YFSETQ. Trimming took 4 bases from V and 6 from J; bases not matched to a gene: 3. CDR3 length: 13 amino acids. CDR3 residues: CASSVGLAGELFF. CDR3 nucleotide sequence: TGCGCCAGCAGCGTAGGACTAGCCGGGGAGCTGTTTTTT.

The chain employs TRBV25-1 and TRBJ2-1; 10 bases map to TRBD2. V gave up 7 bases and J gave up 12 bases; unmatched junction bases: 12. Germline loops: CDR1 MGHDK, CDR2 SYGVNS. CDR3 length equals 14 residues. The CDR3, as DNA: TGTGCCAGCAAGGGACTAGCGCTCGTTGTCGGGCAGTTCTTC. Protein: CASKGLALVVGQFF.

J is TRBJ2-2 and V is TRBV27; 11 nucleotides match TRBD2. The CDR3 loop spans 16 amino acids. The V segment lost 5 bases and the J segment 4 bases; nucleotides outside the gene matches: 6. CDR1 MNHEY and CDR2 SMNVEV come from the germline V gene (reference sequence). Here the CDR3 DNA reads TGTGCCAGCAGTGCTAGCGGGAGGCCTGGCACCGGGGAGCTGTTTTTT. This sequence encodes CASSASGRPGTGELFF.

The genes are TRBV5-1 and TRBJ2-1, with D perhaps matching TRBD1 (5 bases). The germline V and J ends were trimmed by 2 bases and 0 bases, with 9 bases remaining between them. Germline loops: CDR1 SGHRS, CDR2 YFSETQ. The CDR3 loop spans 15 amino acids. CDR3 loop: CASSLDSISYNEQFF. The CDR3 DNA reads as TGCGCCAGCAGCTTAGACAGCATCTCCTACAATGAGCAGTTCTTC.

The J gene is TRBJ2-7, the V gene TRBV18, with 11 positions matching TRBD2. The CDR3 contains 14 residues. J was trimmed by 4 bases and V by 8 bases; bases with no gene match: 7. Germline-derived CDR1 and CDR2 are KGHSH and LQKENI. CDR3 coding DNA: TGTGCCAGCACCCGGACTAGCGGGTCATACGAGCAGTACTTC. Translation gives CASTRTSGSYEQYF.

The chain recombines TRBV5-5 with TRBJ2-5, with D perhaps TRBD1 (5 bases). The CDR3 extends over 13 amino acids. The germline CDR1 and CDR2 sequences are SGHKS and YYEKEE (reference sequence). V dropped 4 bases and J dropped 1 base, with 8 bases sitting between them. CDR3 amino acids: CASSLRVQETQYF. The CDR3 DNA follows: TGTGCCAGCAGCCTCAGGGTCCAAGAGACCCAGTACTTC. The whole variable domain, remainder taken from reference TRBV5-5 and TRBJ2-5, is DAGVTQSPTHLIKTRGQQVTLRCSPISGHKSVSWYQQVLGQGPQFIFQYYEKEERGRGNFPDRFSARQFPNYSSELNVNALLLGDSALYLCASSLRVQETQYFGPGTRLLVL.

The V call is TRBV15, the J call TRBJ2-7, with a weak D call TRBD2 (6 bases). The V end was cut by 0 bases, the J end by 5 bases, with 11 bases between. This CDR3 region has 14 residues. The V gene's germline CDR1 is LNHNV and CDR2 YYDKDF (reference sequence). CDR3 in amino acids: CATSRDGGNDEQYF. The CDR3 nucleotides read TGTGCCACCAGCAGAGACGGCGGGAACGACGAGCAGTACTTC. The variable domain in full, completed from reference TRBV15 and TRBJ2-7, reads DAMVIQNPRYQVTQFGKPVTLSCSQTLNHNVMYWYQQKSSQAPKLLFHYYDKDFNNEADTPDNFQSRRPNTSFCFLDIRSPGLGDTAMYLCATSRDGGNDEQYFGPGTRLTVT.

This sequence joins TRBV13 and TRBJ1-1; D is ambiguous. The V and J ends lost 5 bases and 1 base respectively, with 8 bases between them. Germline-derived CDR1 and CDR2 are PRHDT and FYEKMQ (reference sequence). The CDR3 spans 13 residues. The CDR3 region is CASSPTENTEAFF. The CDR3 nucleotides read TGTGCCAGCAGCCCTACAGAGAACACTGAAGCTTTCTTT.

This clone appeared once. The V and J genes are TRBV5-1 and TRBJ2-5, with D tentatively TRBD2 (6 bases). The CDR3 is 16 residues long. Germline CDR1 and CDR2: SGHRS and YFSETQ. V lost 1 base and J lost 5, with 18 bases in between. The CDR3 loop reads CASSLWDSLPRETQYF. CDR3 coding DNA: TGCGCCAGCAGCTTGTGGGACTCACTACCGAGGGAGACCCAGTACTTC.

In DNA form, the CDR3 reads TGTGCCTGGAGTGTTTTGGCGGATAGCAATCAGCCCCAGCATTTT. It yields the protein CAWSVLADSNQPQHF. V is TRBV30 and J is TRBJ1-5; D remains ambiguous. CDR3 length equals 15 residues. Germline CDR1 reads GTSNPN; CDR2 reads SVGIG (reference sequence). V shed 0 bases and J shed 0 bases, with 9 bases lying between them.

This sequence joins TRBV6-6 and TRBJ2-7; weak D call: TRBD1 (5 bases). Germline lookup yields CDR1 MNHNY and CDR2 SVGAGI (reference sequence). This CDR3 region has 14 residues. With 0 bases removed from V and 3 bases from J, the gap between germline ends came to 9 bases. In DNA form, the CDR3 reads TGTGCCAGCAGTTACTCACGGCAGGGCTACGAGCAGTACTTC. Translating it yields CASSYSRQGYEQYF.

This chain connects TRBV5-3 to TRBJ2-7; D is ambiguous. TRBV5-3 belongs to the ORF category, with a function that is uncertain. There are 13 residues in the CDR3. V shed 1 base and J shed 4 bases, with 9 bases lying between them. The CDR3 bases are TGTGCCAGAAGCTTGACGGGTTGTTACGAGCAGTACTTC. This translates into CARSLTGCYEQYF.

This chain joins TRBV18 and TRBJ2-7; 7 bases are a match to TRBD2. Unmatched junction bases numbered 6, after V lost 2 bases and J lost 2 bases. This CDR3 contains 15 residues. Germline loops: CDR1 KGHSH, CDR2 LQKENI. The CDR3 loop reads CASSPGAGEAYEQYF. CDR3 bases: TGTGCCAGCTCACCAGGCGCGGGAGAGGCCTACGAGCAGTACTTC.

The rearrangement joins TRBV6-1 to TRBJ2-7; D might be TRBD1 (5 bases). CDR3 length equals 14 residues. The V gene's germline CDR1 is MNHNS and CDR2 SASEGT. Trimming took 2 bases from V and 6 from J, leaving 14 bases between them. The CDR3 is CASSEPLPGLEQYF. The DNA of the CDR3 is TGTGCCAGCAGTGAACCCCTCCCAGGGCTCGAGCAGTACTTC.

CDR3 in amino acids: CASSLTAYQETQYF. The CDR3 region has the DNA TGTGCCAGCAGCCTGACAGCGTACCAAGAGACCCAGTACTTC. This sequence joins TRBV11-1 and TRBJ2-5; D is possibly TRBD1 (5 bases). Germline loops: CDR1 SGHAT, CDR2 FQDESV (reference sequence). Trimming left V 5 bases short and J 0 bases short, with 10 bases between. This CDR3 comprises 14 residues.